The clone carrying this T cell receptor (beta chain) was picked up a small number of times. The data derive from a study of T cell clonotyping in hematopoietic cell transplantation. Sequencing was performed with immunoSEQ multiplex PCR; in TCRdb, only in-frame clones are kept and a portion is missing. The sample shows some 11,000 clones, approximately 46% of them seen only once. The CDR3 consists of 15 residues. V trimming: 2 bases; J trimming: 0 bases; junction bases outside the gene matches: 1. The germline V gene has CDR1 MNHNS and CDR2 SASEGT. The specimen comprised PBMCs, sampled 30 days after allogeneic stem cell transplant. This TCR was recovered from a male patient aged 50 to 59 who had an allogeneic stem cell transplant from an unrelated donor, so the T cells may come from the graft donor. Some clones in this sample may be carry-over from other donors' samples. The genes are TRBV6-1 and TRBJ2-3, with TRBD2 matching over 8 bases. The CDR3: CASSEIAGSTDTQYF. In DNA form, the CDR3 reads TGTGCCAGCAGTGAAATAGCGGGGAGCACAGATACGCAGTATTTT.